This T cell receptor beta chain was profiled in a study of T cell responses to AZD1222 COVID-19 vaccine. About the research overall: Second-dose timings of about 4 or about 12 weeks were pooled.

Germline V CDR1 and CDR2: MNHEY, SVGAGI. The junction had 12 bases not matched to a gene; V was cut back by 7 bases and J by 8 bases. The CDR3 is 15 residues long. Some clones are missing from TCRdb's copy, which holds only in-frame ones; the method was immunoSEQ multiplex PCR. The sample has some 120,000 clones, around 89% seen once; the top ten hold 4.4%. The source is an adult in good health. The gene calls are TRBV6-5 and TRBJ2-5, with 11 nucleotides matching TRBD2. This specimen was peripheral blood, taken on day 0 of AZD1222 vaccination. For the CDR3, the DNA is TGTGCCAGCACCCCACGGGGTAGCGGGGGGGGCACCCAGTACTTC. Its translation is CASTPRGSGGGTQYF.